This is a list of T cell receptor beta chains from one sample in a study of blood T cell repertoires in COVID-19. The repertoire was sequenced with immunoSEQ multiplex PCR; TCRdb's copy has only in-frame clones and lacks some. The table lists some 45,000 clones, roughly nine tenths of them singletons. Sample: peripheral blood. The receptors were sampled from a human donor in a cohort sampled during active COVID-19. The CDR3 runs from the conserved cysteine through the conserved F or W. D genes are given only for firm matches. A row's size may be missing; if present it is once, few, many or a size class.

d_gene	v_gene	j_gene	abundance	CDR3aa	CDR3nt
-	TRBV19	TRBJ1-2	few	CASSTTRGLGGYTF	TGTGCCAGTAGTACCACCCGGGGTCTGGGGGGCTACACCTTC
TRBD2	TRBV3-1/TRBV3-2	TRBJ2-1	-	CASSQWTAGGRNEQFF	TGTGCCAGCAGCCAATGGACGGCGGGGGGGCGAAATGAGCAGTTCTTC
-	TRBV6-6	TRBJ1-5	-	CASSYPGLPINQPQHF	TGTGCCAGCAGTTACCCCGGACTACCTATCAATCAGCCCCAGCATTTT
TRBD1	TRBV3-1/TRBV3-2	TRBJ1-5	-	CASSQESGQGFSNQPQHF	TGTGCCAGCAGCCAAGAGTCGGGACAGGGGTTTAGCAATCAGCCCCAGCATTTT
TRBD1	TRBV7-9	TRBJ2-2	-	CASNPGTDYTGELFF	TGTGCCAGCAACCCCGGGACAGACTACACCGGGGAGCTGTTTTTT
TRBD1	TRBV12-5	TRBJ1-1	few	CASGPGQDVSLEAFF	TGTGCTAGTGGTCCCGGACAGGACGTCTCGCTTGAAGCTTTCTTT
TRBD1	TRBV4-3	TRBJ1-2	-	CASSQGRQGDNYGYTF	TGCGCCAGCAGCCAGGGTAGACAGGGTGATAACTATGGCTACACCTTC
TRBD2	TRBV19	TRBJ2-3	-	CASSMSQRGARGRTDTQYF	TGTGCCAGTAGTATGTCGCAGCGGGGGGCCCGAGGACGCACAGATACGCAGTATTTT
TRBD2	TRBV7-2	TRBJ2-3	-	CASSLRGGPTDTQYF	TGTGCCAGCAGCTTACGCGGGGGACCCACAGATACGCAGTATTTT
TRBD2	TRBV10-1	TRBJ2-1	-	CASSERGLTDEQFF	TGCGCCAGCAGTGAGAGGGGACTAACGGATGAGCAGTTCTTC
-	TRBV20-1	TRBJ2-5	-	CSARAEETQYF	TGCAGTGCTAGAGCGGAAGAGACCCAGTACTTC
-	TRBV7-3	TRBJ1-3	few	CASSPGGNTIYF	TGTGCCAGCAGCCCGGGGGGAAACACCATATATTTT
-	TRBV2	TRBJ1-1	-	CASKTTGNTEAFF	TGTGCCAGCAAAACCACAGGGAACACTGAAGCTTTCTTT
TRBD2	TRBV5-1	TRBJ2-1	-	CASRPIAGGYNEQFF	TGCGCCAGCAGACCAATAGCGGGGGGCTACAATGAGCAGTTCTTC
-	TRBV5-1	TRBJ1-1	once	CASRGTEAFF	TGCGCCAGCCGGGGGACTGAAGCTTTCTTT
TRBD1	TRBV28	TRBJ1-2	once	CASSVPGQGVYGYTF	TGTGCCAGCAGCGTGCCGGGACAGGGGGTATATGGCTACACCTTC
TRBD1	TRBV6-5	TRBJ1-2	-	CASSPRGTGRNTF	TGTGCCAGCAGTCCGCGAGGGACAGGGAGGAACACCTTC
TRBD1	TRBV19	TRBJ1-2	-	CASTAGGHNYGYTF	TGTGCCAGTACGGCAGGGGGCCATAACTATGGCTACACCTTC
TRBD1	TRBV5-1	TRBJ2-2	-	CASSTGTGDTGELFF	TGCGCCAGCAGCACCGGGACAGGGGACACCGGGGAGCTGTTTTTT
TRBD1	TRBV15	TRBJ2-1	-	CATSGDRGSYNEQFF	TGTGCCACCAGCGGGGACAGGGGATCCTACAATGAGCAGTTCTTC
TRBD2	TRBV7-2	TRBJ2-3	-	CASSSSGTTYRVTDTQYF	TGTGCCAGCAGCTCCTCCGGGACTACGTATAGGGTGACAGATACGCAGTATTTT
-	TRBV5-4	TRBJ2-5	-	CASSLDLGGETQYF	TGTGCCAGCAGCTTGGATTTAGGAGGGGAGACCCAGTACTTC
-	TRBV21-1	TRBJ2-2	-	CASRDRSASNTGELFF	TGTGCCAGCAGAGACAGGTCGGCTTCGAACACCGGGGAGCTGTTTTTT
TRBD1	TRBV19	TRBJ1-4	-	CASSVTGGSNEKLFF	TGTGCCAGTAGTGTCACAGGGGGGTCTAATGAAAAACTGTTTTTT
-	TRBV3-1/TRBV3-2	TRBJ1-2	once	CASSHRGTDVQGYTF	TGTGCCAGCAGCCATAGGGGGACGGACGTCCAGGGCTACACCTTC
TRBD1	TRBV7-9	TRBJ2-7	-	CASSRTGGNEQYF	TGTGCCAGCAGCCGGACAGGGGGCAACGAGCAGTACTTC
-	TRBV3-1/TRBV3-2	TRBJ1-2	-	CASRGGTWEGGYTF	TGTGCCAGCAGAGGAGGGACCTGGGAAGGGGGCTACACCTTC
TRBD2	TRBV9	TRBJ2-7	-	CASSTRGDSEQYF	TGTGCCAGCAGCACACGGGGGGACTCCGAGCAGTACTTC
TRBD2	TRBV7-3	TRBJ2-7	-	CASSLTGGTYEQYF	TGTGCCAGCAGCCTCACGGGGGGAACCTACGAGCAGTACTTC
TRBD2	TRBV5-4	TRBJ2-1	once	CASSLRAGGYNEQFF	TGTGCCAGCAGCTTGAGGGCGGGGGGGTACAATGAGCAGTTCTTC
TRBD1	TRBV7-6	TRBJ2-3	-	CASSQGGWTDTQYF	TGTGCCAGCAGCCAAGGGGGCTGGACAGATACGCAGTATTTT
-	TRBV12-5	TRBJ1-2	-	CASGLVGVADGYTF	TGTGCTAGTGGTTTGGTCGGGGTTGCGGATGGCTACACCTTC
-	TRBV7-7	TRBJ2-5	-	CASSTSWGPQETQYF	TGTGCTAGCAGCACCTCCTGGGGCCCCCAAGAGACCCAGTACTTC
TRBD1	TRBV30	TRBJ2-1	-	CAWSPGTGGNEQFF	TGTGCCTGGAGTCCTGGGACAGGGGGTAATGAGCAGTTCTTC
TRBD1	TRBV19	TRBJ1-2	-	CASSRQGAYGYTF	TGTGCCAGTAGCAGACAGGGAGCATATGGCTACACCTTC
TRBD1	TRBV5-1	TRBJ2-5	few	CASSFRGRGIQETQYF	TGCGCCAGCAGCTTCCGTGGCAGGGGGATACAAGAGACCCAGTACTTC
-	TRBV7-8	TRBJ2-6	-	CASSFERQHYSGQANVLTF	TGTGCCAGCAGCTTTGAACGACAGCATTACTCTGGGCAGGCCAACGTCCTGACTTTC
-	TRBV12-2	TRBJ2-1	-	CASRLLLAGARGSSYNEQFF	TGTGCAAGTCGATTACTCCTAGCGGGAGCGAGAGGTAGCTCCTACAATGAGCAGTTCTTC
TRBD1	TRBV2	TRBJ1-2	few	CASRVQGYGYTF	TGTGCCAGCAGAGTACAGGGGTATGGCTACACCTTC
-	TRBV3-1/TRBV3-2	TRBJ1-6	-	CARIQNSPLHF	TGTGCCAGAATTCAAAATTCACCCCTCCACTTT
-	TRBV21-1	TRBJ2-2	-	CASSKELAGEPTGELFF	TGTGCCAGCAGCAAAGAGCTAGCGGGGGAGCCCACCGGGGAGCTGTTTTTT
-	TRBV4-2	TRBJ1-5	-	CASSQDVGRSNQPQHF	TGTGCCAGCAGCCAAGATGTTGGCAGGAGCAATCAGCCCCAGCATTTT